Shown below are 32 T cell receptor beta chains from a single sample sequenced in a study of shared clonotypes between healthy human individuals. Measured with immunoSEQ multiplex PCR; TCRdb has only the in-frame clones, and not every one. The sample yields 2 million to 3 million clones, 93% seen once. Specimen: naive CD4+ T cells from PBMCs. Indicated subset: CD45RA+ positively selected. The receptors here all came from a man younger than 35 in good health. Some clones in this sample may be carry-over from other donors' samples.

The CDR3: CASSLVDLENIQYF. The CDR3 DNA reads as TGTGCCAGCAGCTTAGTTGACTTGGAAAACATTCAGTACTTC. The rearrangement joins TRBV11-2 to TRBJ2-4; D unclear. CDR1 is SGHAT and CDR2 is FQNNGV in the germline V gene. This CDR3 contains 14 residues. Trimming removed 1 base at V and 5 bases at J, with 9 bases between. Combining the CDR3 with reference TRBV11-2 and TRBJ2-4 gives the whole variable domain EAGVAQSPRYKIIEKRQSVAFWCNPISGHATLYWYQQILGQGPKLLIQFQNNGVVDDSQLPKDRFSAERLKGVDSTLKIQPAKLEDSAVYLCASSLVDLENIQYFGAGTRLSVL.

The chain's CDR3 is CSVQGESGFSNEQFF. The CDR3 bases are TGCAGCGTCCAGGGGGAGTCTGGTTTTAGTAATGAGCAGTTCTTC. The chain combines TRBV29-1 with TRBJ2-1, with 7 bases aligning to TRBD1. The CDR3 length is 15 residues. The V and J ends lost 6 bases and 7 bases, in that order; junction bases with no gene match: 15. From germline, CDR1 is SQVTM and CDR2 ANQGSEA.

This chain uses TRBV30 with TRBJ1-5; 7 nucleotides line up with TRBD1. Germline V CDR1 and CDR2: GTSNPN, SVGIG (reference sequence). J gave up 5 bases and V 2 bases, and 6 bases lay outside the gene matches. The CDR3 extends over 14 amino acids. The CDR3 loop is CAWSPGQLYQPQHF. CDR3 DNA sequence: TGTGCCTGGAGTCCGGGACAGCTCTATCAGCCCCAGCATTTT.

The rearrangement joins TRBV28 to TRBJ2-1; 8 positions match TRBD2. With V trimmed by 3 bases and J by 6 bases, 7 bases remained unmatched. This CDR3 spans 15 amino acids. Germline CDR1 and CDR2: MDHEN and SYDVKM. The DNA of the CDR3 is TGTGCCAGCAGTTTGTCAGGCGGGAGGCGCAATGAGCAGTTCTTC. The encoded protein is CASSLSGGRRNEQFF.

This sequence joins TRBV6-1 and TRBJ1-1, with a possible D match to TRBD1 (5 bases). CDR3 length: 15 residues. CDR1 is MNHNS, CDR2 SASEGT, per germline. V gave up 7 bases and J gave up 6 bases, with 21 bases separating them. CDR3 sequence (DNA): TGTGCCAGCACCGAACCGGGACGGCGAGCCGCTGAAGCTTTCTTT. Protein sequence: CASTEPGRRAAEAFF.

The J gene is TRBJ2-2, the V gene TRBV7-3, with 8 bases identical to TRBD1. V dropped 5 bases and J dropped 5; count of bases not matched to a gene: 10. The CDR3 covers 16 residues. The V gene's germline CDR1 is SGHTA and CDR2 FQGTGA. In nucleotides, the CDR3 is TGTGCCAGCAGCCAAAATAGACAGGGGTTAACCGGGGAGCTGTTTTTT. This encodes CASSQNRQGLTGELFF.

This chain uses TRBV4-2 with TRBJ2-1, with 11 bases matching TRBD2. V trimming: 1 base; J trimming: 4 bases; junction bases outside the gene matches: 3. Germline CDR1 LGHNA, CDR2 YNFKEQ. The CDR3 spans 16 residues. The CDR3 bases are TGTGCCAGCAGCCAAGCACTAGCGGGAGTATACAATGAGCAGTTCTTC. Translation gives CASSQALAGVYNEQFF.

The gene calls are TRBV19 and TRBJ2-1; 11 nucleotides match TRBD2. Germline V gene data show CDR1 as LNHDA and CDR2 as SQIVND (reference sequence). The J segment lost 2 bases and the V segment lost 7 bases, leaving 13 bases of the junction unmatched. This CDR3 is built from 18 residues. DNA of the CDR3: TGTGCCAGTAAGGCTAGCGGGGGGCGGTTGGCAACCTACAATGAGCAGTTCTTC. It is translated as CASKASGGRLATYNEQFF.

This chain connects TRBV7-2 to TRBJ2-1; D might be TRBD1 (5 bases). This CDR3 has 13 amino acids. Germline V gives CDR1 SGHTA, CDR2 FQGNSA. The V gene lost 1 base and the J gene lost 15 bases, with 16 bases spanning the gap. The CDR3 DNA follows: TGTGCCAGCAGCTTAGGTGGGCCGACGCAGGGGTTCTTC. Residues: CASSLGGPTQGFF. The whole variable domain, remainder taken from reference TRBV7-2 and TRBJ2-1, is GAGVSQSPSNKVTEKGKDVELRCDPISGHTALYWYRQSLGQGLEFLIYFQGNSAPDKSGLPSDRFSAERTGGSVSTLTIQRTQQEDSAVYLCASSLGGPTQGFFGPGTRLTVL.

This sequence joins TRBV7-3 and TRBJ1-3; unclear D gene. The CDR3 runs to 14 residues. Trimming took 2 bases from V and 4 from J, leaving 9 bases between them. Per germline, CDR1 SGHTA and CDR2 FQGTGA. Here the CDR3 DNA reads TGTGCCAGCAGCTTAGACGCGTTCGGAAACACCATATATTTT. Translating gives CASSLDAFGNTIYF.

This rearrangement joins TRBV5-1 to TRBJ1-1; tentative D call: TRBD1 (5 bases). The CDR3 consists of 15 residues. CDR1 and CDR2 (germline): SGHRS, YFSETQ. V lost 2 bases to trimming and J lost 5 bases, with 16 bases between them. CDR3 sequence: CASSLFSGGDTEAFF. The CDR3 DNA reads TGCGCCAGCAGCTTATTTTCAGGAGGGGATACTGAAGCTTTCTTT.

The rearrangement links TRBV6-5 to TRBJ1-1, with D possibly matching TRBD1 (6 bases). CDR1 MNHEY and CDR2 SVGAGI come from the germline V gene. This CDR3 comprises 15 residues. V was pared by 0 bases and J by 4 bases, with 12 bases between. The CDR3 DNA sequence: TGTGCCAGCAGTTACTCGAGAGGGGGAGCCACTGAAGCTTTCTTT. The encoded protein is CASSYSRGGATEAFF.

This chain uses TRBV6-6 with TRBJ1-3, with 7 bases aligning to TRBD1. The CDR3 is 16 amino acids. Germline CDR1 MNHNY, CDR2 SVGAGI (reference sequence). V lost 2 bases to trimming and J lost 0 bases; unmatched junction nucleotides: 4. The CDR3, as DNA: TGTGCCAGCAGTTACCGGGGACAGCGCTCTGGAAACACCATATATTTT. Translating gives CASSYRGQRSGNTIYF.

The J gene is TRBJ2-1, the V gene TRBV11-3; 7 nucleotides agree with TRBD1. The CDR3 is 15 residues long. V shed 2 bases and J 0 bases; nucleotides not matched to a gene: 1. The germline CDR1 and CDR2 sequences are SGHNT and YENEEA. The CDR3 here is CASSLRQGSYNEQFF. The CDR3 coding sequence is TGTGCCAGCAGCTTACGACAGGGCTCCTACAATGAGCAGTTCTTC.

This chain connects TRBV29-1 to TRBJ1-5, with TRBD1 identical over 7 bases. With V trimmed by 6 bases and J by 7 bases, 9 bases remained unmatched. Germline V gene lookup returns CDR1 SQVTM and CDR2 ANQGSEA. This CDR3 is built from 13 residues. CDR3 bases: TGCAGCGTCCCAGGGGGGGTTGGGCAGCCCCAGCATTTT. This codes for CSVPGGVGQPQHF.

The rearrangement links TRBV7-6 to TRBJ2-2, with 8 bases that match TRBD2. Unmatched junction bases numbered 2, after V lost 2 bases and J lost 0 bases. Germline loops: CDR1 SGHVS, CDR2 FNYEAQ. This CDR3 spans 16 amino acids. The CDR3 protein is CASSLPGGTNTGELFF. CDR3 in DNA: TGTGCCAGCAGCTTACCGGGAGGGACGAACACCGGGGAGCTGTTTTTT. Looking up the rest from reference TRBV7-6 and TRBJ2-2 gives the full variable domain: GAGVSQSPRYKVTKRGQDVALRCDPISGHVSLYWYRQALGQGPEFLTYFNYEAQQDKSGLPNDRFSAERPEGSISTLTIQRTEQRDSAMYRCASSLPGGTNTGELFFGEGSRLTVL.

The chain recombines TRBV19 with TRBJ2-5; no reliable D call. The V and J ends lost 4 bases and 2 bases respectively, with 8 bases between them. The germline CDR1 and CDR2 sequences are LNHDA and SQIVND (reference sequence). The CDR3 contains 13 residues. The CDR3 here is CASSRNGQETQYF. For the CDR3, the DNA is TGTGCCAGTAGTAGGAACGGACAAGAGACCCAGTACTTC.

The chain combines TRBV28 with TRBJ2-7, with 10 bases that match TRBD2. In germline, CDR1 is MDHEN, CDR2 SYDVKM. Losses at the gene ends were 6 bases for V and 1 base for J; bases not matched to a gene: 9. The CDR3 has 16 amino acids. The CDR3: CASSLSSGRGSYEQYF. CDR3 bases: TGTGCCAGCAGCCTCTCAAGCGGGAGGGGATCCTACGAGCAGTACTTC.

CDR3 in amino acids: CASSLSPPYGYTF. CDR3 DNA sequence: TGTGCCAGCAGCTTAAGTCCCCCCTATGGCTACACCTTC. The V call is TRBV7-2, the J call TRBJ1-2, with D hard to call. The germline V gene has CDR1 SGHTA and CDR2 FQGNSA. There are 13 residues in the CDR3. The V end lost 2 bases, the J end lost 4 bases, and 8 bases lay between the germline ends.

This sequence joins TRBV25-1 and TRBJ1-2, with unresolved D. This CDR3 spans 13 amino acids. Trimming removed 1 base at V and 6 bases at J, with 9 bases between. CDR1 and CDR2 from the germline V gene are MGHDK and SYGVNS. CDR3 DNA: TGTGCCAGCAGTGAATTAGGCAATGATGGCTACACCTTC. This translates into CASSELGNDGYTF.

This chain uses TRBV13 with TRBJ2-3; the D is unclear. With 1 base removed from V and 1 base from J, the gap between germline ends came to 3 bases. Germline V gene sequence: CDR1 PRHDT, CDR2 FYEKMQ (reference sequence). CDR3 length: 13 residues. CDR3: CASSLVGTDTQYF. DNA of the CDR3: TGTGCCAGCAGCTTAGTGGGCACAGATACGCAGTATTTT.

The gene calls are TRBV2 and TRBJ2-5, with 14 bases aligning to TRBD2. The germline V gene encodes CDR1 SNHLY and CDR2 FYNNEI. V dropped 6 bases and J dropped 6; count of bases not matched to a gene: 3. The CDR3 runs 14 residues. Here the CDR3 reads CASSGTSGRQTQYF. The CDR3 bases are TGTGCCAGCAGCGGGACTAGCGGGAGACAGACCCAGTACTTC.

This CDR3 reads CASGLSVSTDTQYF. Written as DNA, the CDR3 is TGTGCTAGTGGTTTGTCCGTGAGCACAGATACGCAGTATTTT. The rearrangement uses TRBV12-5 and TRBJ2-3, with D unclear. The CDR3 loop spans 14 amino acids. Trimming shortened V by 2 bases and J by 0 bases, and 6 bases separated the two germline ends. Per germline, CDR1 LGHNT and CDR2 FRNRAP.

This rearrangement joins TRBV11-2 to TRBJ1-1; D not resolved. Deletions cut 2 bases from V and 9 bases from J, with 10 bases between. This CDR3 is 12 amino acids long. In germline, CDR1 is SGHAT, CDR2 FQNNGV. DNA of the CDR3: TGTGCCAGCAGCTTACAGCCCGGCCAAGCTTTCTTT. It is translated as CASSLQPGQAFF.

The CDR3 DNA is TGTGCCAGCAGCCCCGCCCCGACAGCCAAAAACATTCAGTACTTC. This codes for CASSPAPTAKNIQYF. The chain employs TRBV28 and TRBJ2-4; the D is unclear. V lost 6 bases to trimming and J lost 0 bases, with 12 bases between them. Germline V gene lookup returns CDR1 MDHEN and CDR2 SYDVKM. This CDR3 is built from 15 residues.

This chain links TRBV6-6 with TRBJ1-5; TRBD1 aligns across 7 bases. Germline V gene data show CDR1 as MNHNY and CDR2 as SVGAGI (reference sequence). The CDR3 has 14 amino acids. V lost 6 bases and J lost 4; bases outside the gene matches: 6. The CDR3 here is CASRTDRDNQPQHF. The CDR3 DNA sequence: TGTGCCAGCAGAACTGACAGGGATAATCAGCCCCAGCATTTT.

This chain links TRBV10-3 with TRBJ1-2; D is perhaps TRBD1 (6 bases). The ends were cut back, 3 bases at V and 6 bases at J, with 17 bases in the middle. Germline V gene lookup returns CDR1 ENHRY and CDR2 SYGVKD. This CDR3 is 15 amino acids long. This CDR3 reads CAISDLPAGGNGYTF. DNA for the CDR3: TGTGCCATCAGTGACTTACCCGCGGGGGGCAATGGCTACACCTTC.

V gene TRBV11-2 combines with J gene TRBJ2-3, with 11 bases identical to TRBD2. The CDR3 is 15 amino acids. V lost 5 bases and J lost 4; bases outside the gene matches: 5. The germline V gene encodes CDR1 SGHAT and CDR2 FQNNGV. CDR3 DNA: TGTGCCAGCAGCAAGCTAGCGGGAGGCCCAGATACGCAGTATTTT. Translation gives CASSKLAGGPDTQYF.

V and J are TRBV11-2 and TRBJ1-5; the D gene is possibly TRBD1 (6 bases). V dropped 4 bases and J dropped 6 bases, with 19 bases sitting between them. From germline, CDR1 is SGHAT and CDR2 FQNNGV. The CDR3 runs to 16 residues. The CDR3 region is CASSSGGGAESQPQHF. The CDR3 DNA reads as TGTGCCAGCAGCTCGGGGGGGGGCGCCGAAAGTCAGCCCCAGCATTTT. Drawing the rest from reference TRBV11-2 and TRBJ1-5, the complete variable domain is EAGVAQSPRYKIIEKRQSVAFWCNPISGHATLYWYQQILGQGPKLLIQFQNNGVVDDSQLPKDRFSAERLKGVDSTLKIQPAKLEDSAVYLCASSSGGGAESQPQHFGDGTRLSIL.

The CDR3 DNA reads as TGTGCCAGCAGCCAAGGTACAGGGGGCACTGAAGCTTTCTTT. It translates to CASSQGTGGTEAFF. The V call is TRBV14, the J call TRBJ1-1; 8 bases align to TRBD1. Germline V gene lookup returns CDR1 SGHDN and CDR2 FVKESK. The CDR3 runs 14 residues. The J segment lost 4 bases and the V segment lost 1 base, leaving 2 bases of the junction unmatched. Filled out from reference TRBV14 and TRBJ1-1, the complete variable domain reads EAGVTQFPSHSVIEKGQTVTLRCDPISGHDNLYWYRRVMGKEIKFLLHFVKESKQDESGMPNNRFLAERTGGTYSTLKVQPAELEDSGVYFCASSQGTGGTEAFFGQGTRLTVV.

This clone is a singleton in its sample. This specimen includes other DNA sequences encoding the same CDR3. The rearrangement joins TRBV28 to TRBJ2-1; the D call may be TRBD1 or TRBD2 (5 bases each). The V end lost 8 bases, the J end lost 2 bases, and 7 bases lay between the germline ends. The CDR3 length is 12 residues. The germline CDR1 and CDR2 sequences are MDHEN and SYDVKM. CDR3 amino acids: CASGTAYNEQFF. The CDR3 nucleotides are TGTGCCAGCGGGACGGCCTACAATGAGCAGTTCTTC.

The CDR3 is CASSDPGLFTDTQYF. The CDR3, as DNA: TGTGCCAGCAGCGATCCGGGACTGTTCACAGATACGCAGTATTTT. The rearrangement uses TRBV25-1 and TRBJ2-3; tentative D call: TRBD2 (6 bases). This CDR3 has 15 residues. Germline values: CDR1 MGHDK, CDR2 SYGVNS. With 6 bases removed from V and 2 bases from J, the gap between germline ends came to 15 bases.